This TCR beta chain is from a study of blood T cell repertoires in COVID-19 (dated by TCRdb to 2019 to 2021). The study in broad terms: The collaborator samples originated in the United States, Italy and Spain and spanned the acute and convalescent phases of COVID-19. The samples were drawn from two sources: the first 160 participants of the ongoing ImmuneRACE study, and 950 to 1,500 subjects contributed by 6 global collaborators. A de-identified subject ID, COVID-19 status, age in years and sex were almost always included in the sample metadata. Deeply sampled blood TCRbeta repertoires from subjects exposed to, actively infected with, or recovered from COVID-19 were included in the dataset. Where available, HLA class I and class II types were obtained from metadata supplied by the sample provider rather than from assay-based typing. The repertoires were made available in a free public database intended to serve as a resource for research on the immune response to SARS-CoV-2. The material from the prospective study consisted of cDNA or gDNA derived from T cells, B-cell-depleted T cells, or PBMCs.

In the prospective study, participants were about 18 to 100 years old, resided in about two dozen geographic areas of the United States, and were enrolled through a virtual design. In the prospective study, cohorts were assigned on the basis of participant-reported clinical history obtained from a screening survey and a study questionnaire. Each participant in the prospective study had whole blood, serum and a nasopharyngeal or oropharyngeal swab collected by mobile phlebotomists. Additional blood draws and questionnaires over an approximately two-month period could optionally be provided by prospective study participants. Before DNA extraction, prospective study blood samples were shipped either frozen or at room temperature. Based on the germline V gene, the CDR1 and CDR2 sequences are SGHDT and YYEEEE. V drops 6 bases and J drops 0 bases, leaving 12 bases in between. The CDR3 spans 14 residues, from the cysteine through the phenylalanine. The sequence is cut down to CDR3 DNA, 42 bases in frame from base 1.

Overall study outcomes, separate from this receptor: Clinical and demographic metadata were provided uncurated, with the amount varying by source and participant.

TCRbeta CDR3 regions were amplified from genomic DNA by means of the immunoSEQ Assay, a bias-controlled multiplex PCR. Per the source publication's procedure: Within the assay, amplification of reference gene primers was used to estimate how many nucleated cells each sample contained. Sequence reads were collapsed and filtered to measure the absolute abundance of every unique TCRbeta CDR3 rearrangement. For each sample, productive Simpson clonality was calculated as the square root of Simpson's diversity index across productive rearrangements. The clones in this table, taken by TCRdb from immuneACCESS, are in-frame only. Not every clone is retained; where verified, under half of the shortfall comes from an unresolved V gene, and the cause of the rest is unknown. V and J calls and clone size follow that table, whereas D and trimming were derived from the DNA. The sample table contains approximately 300,000 clones; only one count was recorded for 90% of them. The ten largest clones take up around 4.5% of the sample.

About this clone itself: There is no known antigen for this receptor. Nothing much larger sits one base from this clone, and base qualities are not available.

The source of this sequence is a young woman with acute COVID-19. The V and J segments used are TRBV5-6 and TRBJ1-2; no D gene can be assigned with confidence. Sequenced: PBMCs or T cells enriched from blood (not recorded which). The CDR3 has the sequence CASTVISSNYGYTF. DNA sequence: TGTGCCAGCACCGTAATCAGTTCTAACTATGGCTACACCTTC. The variable domain in full, with residues beyond the CDR3 obtained from the reference TRBV5-6 and TRBJ1-2 genes, is DAGVTQSPTHLIKTRGQQVTLRCSPKSGHDTVSWYQQALGQGPQFIFQYYEEEERQRGNFPDRFSGHQFPNYSSELNVNALLLGDSALYLCASTVISSNYGYTFGSGTRLTVV.